These 25 T cell receptor beta chains were sequenced from one sample in a study of T-cell reconstitution after alpha-beta-depleted transplantation in children. Preparation of the TCRbeta library involved a method that used unique molecular identifiers. TCRdb called the PCR reads again in MiXCR, with one record for every CDR3 protein. The sample holds just over 950,000 distinct CDR3 sequences; 25% to 30% are singletons and the top ten take roughly 27%. The sample in question was PBMCs, mostly from graft donor cells, obtained 360 days after TCRalphabeta/CD19-depleted stem cell transplant. The origin of the receptors is a boy under three years old who had a stem cell transplant for SCID, so the T cells may come from the graft donor.

The chain links TRBV28 to TRBJ2-1; either TRBD1 or TRBD2 may supply D (5 bases each). With 5 bases removed from V and 9 bases from J, the gap between germline ends came to 17 bases. The CDR3 sequence is 14 residues long. The germline V gene encodes CDR1 MDHEN and CDR2 SYDVKM. The CDR3 bases are TGTGCCAGCAGTACGTCTCCGGGGCGGGCTGAGCAGTTCTTC. It translates to CASSTSPGRAEQFF.

This chain links TRBV7-9 with TRBJ2-7; no clear D. The CDR3 has 12 residues. Per germline, CDR1 SEHNR and CDR2 FQNEAQ (reference sequence). The V end lost 5 bases, the J end lost 6 bases, and 11 bases lay between the germline ends. The CDR3 bases are TGTGCCAGCAGCGAGAAGGGTCGCGAGCAGTACTTC. This gives the protein CASSEKGREQYF.

Many counts were recorded for this clonotype. CDR3 amino acids: CASSGTPYGEQFF. The DNA of the CDR3 is TGTGCCAGCAGCGGGACTCCCTACGGTGAGCAGTTCTTC. The V and J genes are TRBV12-3 or TRBV12-4 and TRBJ2-1; TRBD2 is a possible D gene (6 bases). The CDR3 is made up of 13 amino acids. Trimming left V 6 bases short and J 9 bases short, with 15 bases between.

The chain carries TRBV6-2 or TRBV6-3 and TRBJ2-1; D is possibly TRBD2 (6 bases). Germline V gene sequence: CDR1 MNHEY, CDR2 SVGEGT. CDR3 size: 13 residues. V was shortened by 7 bases and J by 4 bases, with 11 bases between the two germline ends. The CDR3 sequence: CASTHRGYNEQFF. CDR3 nucleotide sequence: TGTGCCAGCACCCACCGGGGGTACAATGAGCAGTTCTTC.

The rearrangement uses TRBV7-6 and TRBJ2-4; TRBD1 aligns across 7 bases. Losses at the gene ends were 5 bases for V and 7 bases for J; bases not matched to a gene: 17. CDR1 is SGHVS and CDR2 is FNYEAQ in the germline V gene. The CDR3 covers 17 residues. The CDR3 bases are TGTGCCAGCAGCCCCAATAGACTCACAGGGGTTGGGAACATTCAGTACTTC. Translation: CASSPNRLTGVGNIQYF.

This chain connects TRBV5-1 to TRBJ1-4; D not resolved. Per germline, CDR1 SGHRS and CDR2 YFSETQ. The germline V and J ends were trimmed by 1 base and 8 bases, with 9 bases remaining between them. This CDR3 is 13 amino acids long. CDR3: CASSLRSWEKLFF. CDR3 DNA: TGCGCCAGCAGCTTGCGATCCTGGGAAAAACTGTTTTTT.

This chain joins TRBV29-1 and TRBJ2-5; 9 positions match TRBD2. The CDR3 length is 15 residues. Germline V gene sequence: CDR1 SQVTM, CDR2 ANQGSEA. V lost 6 bases to trimming and J lost 0 bases; unmatched junction nucleotides: 8. The CDR3, as DNA: TGCAGCGTGGCGACTAGCGGTTCTTACCAAGAGACCCAGTACTTC. As protein: CSVATSGSYQETQYF.

This chain joins TRBV29-1 and TRBJ2-1; D remains ambiguous. V was pared by 5 bases and J by 4 bases, with 6 bases between. This CDR3 has 11 amino acids. The V gene's germline CDR1 is SQVTM and CDR2 ANQGSEA. Here the CDR3 reads CSVSAYNEQFF. The CDR3 nucleotides read TGCAGCGTTTCTGCATACAATGAGCAGTTCTTC.

The genes are TRBV11-2 and TRBJ2-5; possible D gene TRBD2, 5 bases. This CDR3 contains 16 residues. Per germline, CDR1 SGHAT and CDR2 FQNNGV. V dropped 3 bases and J dropped 1 base, with 15 bases sitting between them. The CDR3, as DNA: TGTGCCAGCAGCTTCAGAGGAGAGCGGTTCCAAGAGACCCAGTACTTC. As protein: CASSFRGERFQETQYF.

The V gene is TRBV27, the J gene TRBJ2-1; possibly TRBD1 for D (5 bases). Between the trimmed V and J ends, which lost 6 bases and 4 bases, there was a span of 19 bases. Per germline, CDR1 MNHEY and CDR2 SMNVEV (reference sequence). This CDR3 region has 16 residues. CDR3 sequence reads: CASRPIMGLRYNEQFF. CDR3 coding DNA: TGTGCCAGCAGGCCCATTATGGGGCTTCGATACAATGAGCAGTTCTTC.

V and J are TRBV12-3 or TRBV12-4 and TRBJ1-1; 7 bases match TRBD1. The CDR3 contains 14 residues. V was pared by 7 bases and J by 1 base, with 6 bases of the junction left unmatched. The CDR3 DNA is TGTGCCAGCACCACGGGACAGAGGAACACTGAAGCTTTCTTT. Translation gives CASTTGQRNTEAFF.

The chain links TRBV6-1 to TRBJ1-2; the D gene is possibly TRBD1 (6 bases). The CDR3 covers 14 residues. Trimming removed 3 bases from V and 4 bases from J, with 12 bases in between. Germline values: CDR1 MNHNS, CDR2 SASEGT. The CDR3: CASSDGQSLYGYTF. As DNA, the CDR3 is TGTGCCAGCAGTGATGGACAGAGCCTCTATGGCTACACCTTC.

This clonotype was picked up a small number of times. The gene calls are TRBV2 and TRBJ1-5; TRBD1 agrees at 7 bases. Trimming removed 2 bases from V and 3 bases from J; junction bases left unmatched: 7. CDR1 and CDR2 from the germline V gene are SNHLY and FYNNEI. The CDR3 length is 16 residues. The CDR3 DNA reads TGTGCCAGCAGTGAATCAAGGGACAGATACAATCAGCCCCAGCATTTT. Protein: CASSESRDRYNQPQHF.

There are many counts of this clonotype. The gene calls are TRBV14 and TRBJ2-2; a possible D gene is TRBD2 (5 bases). The CDR3 extends over 16 amino acids. CDR1 is SGHDN, CDR2 FVKESK, per germline. V shed 3 bases and J shed 1 base, with 12 bases lying between them. CDR3 amino acids: CASSQRQLVNTGELFF. The DNA of the CDR3 is TGTGCCAGCAGCCAGAGGCAACTAGTGAACACCGGGGAGCTGTTTTTT.

CDR3 coding DNA: TGTGCCAGCAGCTTGGCGACGTTGAAAAGGCTGTTTTTT. Amino acids: CASSLATLKRLFF. The chain is built from TRBV5-8 and TRBJ1-4; unclear D gene. The CDR3 extends over 13 amino acids. V gave up 0 bases and J gave up 14 bases, with 14 bases separating them. The germline gives CDR1 SGHTS, CDR2 YDEGEE.

The genes are TRBV9 and TRBJ2-7; TRBD1 matches at 9 bases. The CDR3 is made up of 13 amino acids. The trim removed 8 bases at V and 5 bases at J, leaving 8 bases unmatched. Germline CDR1 is SGDLS and CDR2 is YYNGEE. The DNA for the CDR3 is TGTGCCAGTTCCCGGGACAGGGAACACGAGCAGTACTTC. Translated: CASSRDREHEQYF.

The V and J genes are TRBV12-3 or TRBV12-4 and TRBJ2-2, with 10 bases lining up with TRBD1. The trim removed 10 bases at V and 9 bases at J, leaving 17 bases unmatched. The CDR3 is made up of 16 amino acids. CDR3 DNA sequence: TGTGCCACAGCCGGACAGGGGGGTTTCGGGGCATGGGAGCTGTTTTTT. This gives the protein CATAGQGGFGAWELFF.

The sample holds a few counts of this clonotype. V usage is TRBV9 and J usage is TRBJ1-6, with D tentatively TRBD1 (5 bases). The CDR3 consists of 14 residues. CDR1 is SGDLS, CDR2 YYNGEE, per germline. V was clipped by 4 bases and J by 7 bases, with 12 bases between them. The CDR3: CASSSQWGNSPLHF. In nucleotides, the CDR3 is TGTGCCAGCAGCTCCCAATGGGGGAATTCACCCCTCCACTTT.

The chain joins TRBV11-2 to TRBJ2-1, with a tentative D call TRBD2 (6 bases). V lost 4 bases and J 3 bases, leaving 22 bases between the germline ends. Per germline, CDR1 SGHAT and CDR2 FQNNGV. The CDR3 extends over 18 amino acids. The CDR3 DNA follows: TGTGCCAGCAGCTCACGCATCGTCGGAGGAGGGATCTACAATGAGCAGTTCTTC. This encodes CASSSRIVGGGIYNEQFF.

This clonotype was seen a few times. The rearrangement uses TRBV7-9 and TRBJ2-7, with D possibly TRBD1 on 6 matching bases. Per germline, CDR1 SEHNR and CDR2 FQNEAQ (reference sequence). The CDR3 sequence is 15 residues long. V lost 0 bases and J lost 4, with 13 bases in between. The CDR3 DNA reads TGTGCCAGCAGCTTAGCCGTGGGGGCAGGGTACGAGCAGTACTTC. This encodes CASSLAVGAGYEQYF.

V is TRBV6-5 and J is TRBJ2-7; D is undetermined. V was cut by 0 bases and J by 3 bases, with 15 bases left in between. The CDR3 runs to 16 residues. The germline V gene has CDR1 MNHEY and CDR2 SVGAGI. The CDR3 region has the DNA TGTGCCAGCAGTTACTCGAGTGGGGTTATGATCTACGAGCAGTACTTC. As protein: CASSYSSGVMIYEQYF.

This sequence joins TRBV27 and TRBJ2-2; 10 bases map to TRBD2. V was clipped by 4 bases and J by 4 bases; unmatched bases: 12. The germline CDR1 and CDR2 sequences are MNHEY and SMNVEV (reference sequence). The CDR3 spans 18 residues. The CDR3 reads CASSCPGTSALCTGELFF. The CDR3 DNA reads TGTGCCAGCAGTTGCCCCGGGACTAGCGCGCTGTGCACCGGGGAGCTGTTTTTT.

The chain links TRBV6-5 to TRBJ1-4; unclear D gene. Germline values: CDR1 MNHEY, CDR2 SVGAGI. CDR3 length equals 14 residues. V lost 2 bases and J 4 bases, leaving 8 bases between the germline ends. This CDR3 is CASSYRLYNEKLFF. CDR3 nucleotide sequence: TGTGCCAGCAGTTACCGGCTATATAATGAAAAACTGTTTTTT.

The chain uses TRBV2 and TRBJ1-5; a weak D match, TRBD1 (5 bases). The CDR3 spans 14 residues. The germline CDR1 and CDR2 sequences are SNHLY and FYNNEI. Between the trimmed V and J ends, which lost 4 bases and 5 bases, there was a span of 12 bases. The CDR3: CASSGLVGDQPQHF. CDR3 DNA: TGTGCCAGCAGTGGACTCGTGGGGGATCAGCCCCAGCATTTT.

The chain couples TRBV6-1 to TRBJ1-1; D possibly corresponds to TRBD1 (6 bases). Germline-derived CDR1 and CDR2 are MNHNS and SASEGT. The CDR3 is made up of 13 amino acids. Trimming shortened V by 6 bases and J by 5 bases, and 13 bases separated the two germline ends. CDR3 protein: CASRNRVWTEAFF. CDR3 nucleotides: TGTGCCAGCAGGAACAGGGTGTGGACTGAAGCTTTCTTT.